These T cell receptor beta chains were read from a single sample in a study of blood T cell repertoires in COVID-19. TCRdb keeps only in-frame clones here, not all; method: immunoSEQ multiplex PCR. Counted here are around 200,000 clones, around 82% occurring once; the ten biggest clones make up approximately 4%. Sample: peripheral blood. Every receptor here comes from a man aged 50 or older with active or convalescent COVID-19. CDR3s leave out the opening cysteine and the closing phenylalanine or tryptophan. A D gene is named only where the DNA matches it firmly.

D	V	J	CDR3
-	TRBV6-4	TRBJ1-2	ASSDPISNYGYT
-	TRBV7-8	TRBJ1-4	ASSSAAVDLVLF
TRBD2	TRBV6-5	TRBJ2-3	ASSQGLAADTQY
-	TRBV7-3	TRBJ1-6	ASALSSYNSPLH
TRBD1	TRBV30	TRBJ1-2	AWTRDRGAGYT
TRBD1	TRBV5-8	TRBJ1-5	ASSFSDRGHQPQH
-	TRBV24-1	TRBJ1-4	ATSDLGGGGEKLF
TRBD1	TRBV18	TRBJ2-7	ASSPLRTGSDEQY
TRBD2	TRBV5-4	TRBJ2-1	ASSLGLAGGGGYNEQF
-	TRBV27	TRBJ2-5	ASSLSRGGGKETQY
TRBD1	TRBV27	TRBJ1-2	ASSLSQTGRGYT
-	TRBV19	TRBJ1-3	ASSQQGVTSGNTIY
-	TRBV19	TRBJ1-1	ASSIGQGYEAF
TRBD1	TRBV7-3	TRBJ1-1	ASSFSGQGEAF
TRBD1	TRBV5-1	TRBJ1-1	ASSLAGAGGLEAF
-	TRBV28	TRBJ1-2	AIPSMSNYGYT
TRBD1	TRBV13	TRBJ2-3	ASSSTGTGIDTQY
TRBD1	TRBV2	TRBJ1-2	ASSEGDSFYYGYT
TRBD1	TRBV19	TRBJ1-2	ASRTLGTGNGYT
-	TRBV6-2/TRBV6-3	TRBJ2-3	ASSSLQGNTQY
-	TRBV6-5	TRBJ1-4	ASSFDRKVEKLF